The 32 T cell receptor beta chains presented below share a single source sample, sequenced in a study of sequential checkpoint blockade in melanoma. The method was immunoSEQ multiplex PCR; TCRdb's version includes in-frame clones alone and lacks a portion of them. The table shows approximately 18,000 clones, with 80% occurring only once. Treatment described: randomized to nivolumab then ipilimumab (arm A) or the reverse (arm B). The sample in question was CD8+ T cells sorted from blood (inferred from file names), obtained from a patient given nivolumab and ipilimumab in sequence. These receptor sequences come from a human donor with melanoma.

The rearrangement uses TRBV9 and TRBJ2-7; D is perhaps TRBD2 (5 bases). The CDR3 spans 14 residues. The ends were cut back, 4 bases at V and 3 bases at J, with 14 bases in the middle. Germline V lookup: CDR1 SGDLS, CDR2 YYNGEE. This chain's CDR3 is CASSPAAGGYEQYF. The CDR3 coding sequence is TGTGCCAGCAGCCCCGCGGCAGGAGGCTACGAGCAGTACTTC.

V and J are TRBV6-1 and TRBJ2-7, with 11 bases lining up with TRBD2. Germline CDR1 MNHNS, CDR2 SASEGT. Trimming took 4 bases from V and 3 from J; bases not matched to a gene: 2. This CDR3 has 14 residues. The CDR3 bases are TGTGCCAGCAGTGGGGGGACTAGCGGCTACGAGCAGTACTTC. This gives the protein CASSGGTSGYEQYF.

On this clone itself: Other DNA sequences in the sample encode the same CDR3. The rearrangement links TRBV20-1 to TRBJ2-1; no definite D call. From germline, CDR1 is DFQATT and CDR2 SNEGSKA (reference sequence). This CDR3 is built from 11 residues. The CDR3 DNA is TGCAGCGTATTCTCCTACAATGAGCAGTTCTTC. The encoded protein is CSVFSYNEQFF.

The V call is TRBV19, the J call TRBJ2-7, with TRBD1 matching 9 bases. Trimming cost V 1 base and J 1 base; bases outside gene matches: 8. The CDR3 has 17 residues. Germline V gene data show CDR1 as LNHDA and CDR2 as SQIVND (reference sequence). In DNA form, the CDR3 reads TGTGCCAGTAGTATAGCTTCGACAGGGGGAGGATCCTACGAGCAGTACTTC. Translating it yields CASSIASTGGGSYEQYF.

This clone was observed a single time. V and J are TRBV10-3 and TRBJ2-6; 10 bases are a match to TRBD1. CDR1 and CDR2 (germline): ENHRY, SYGVKD. The CDR3 consists of 17 residues. The V gene end was trimmed by 7 bases and the J gene end by 0 bases; junction bases not matched to a gene: 6. The CDR3 loop is CAINRQGAYSGANVLTF. Here the CDR3 DNA reads TGTGCCATCAACAGACAGGGGGCTTACTCTGGGGCCAACGTCCTGACTTTC.

The chain joins TRBV6-5 to TRBJ1-2, with 9 positions matching TRBD1. Germline CDR1 reads MNHEY; CDR2 reads SVGAGI. The CDR3 has 14 residues. With V trimmed by 4 bases and J by 6 bases, 6 bases remained unmatched. CDR3 nucleotides: TGTGCCAGCAGTTTGGGGACAGGGAGCGATGGCTACACCTTC. This translates into CASSLGTGSDGYTF.

The chain carries TRBV27 and TRBJ2-7; D may be TRBD2 (6 bases). Germline V CDR1 and CDR2: MNHEY, SMNVEV (reference sequence). Trimming shortened V by 4 bases and J by 2 bases, and 12 bases separated the two germline ends. The CDR3 is 14 amino acids. CDR3 loop: CASSWRAGTYEQYF. In DNA, the CDR3 is TGTGCCAGCAGTTGGAGGGCAGGGACCTACGAGCAGTACTTC.

The genes are TRBV5-4 and TRBJ1-4, with 7 bases aligning to TRBD1. Germline V lookup: CDR1 SGHNT, CDR2 YYREEE (reference sequence). The CDR3 sequence is 16 residues long. V gave up 4 bases and J gave up 0 bases; unmatched junction bases: 6. The CDR3 loop reads CASSGGTVTTNEKLFF. The CDR3 DNA follows: TGTGCCAGCAGCGGGGGGACAGTGACAACTAATGAAAAACTGTTTTTT.

The chain combines TRBV4-3 with TRBJ2-7, with D unresolved. Germline-derived CDR1 and CDR2 are LGHNA and YSLEER. The CDR3 totals 14 residues. The V end lost 0 bases, the J end lost 4 bases, and 10 bases lay between the germline ends. In nucleotides, the CDR3 is TGCGCCAGCAGCCAAGATCACACCATATACGAGCAGTACTTC. As protein: CASSQDHTIYEQYF.

The V call is TRBV4-1, the J call TRBJ2-7; 7 positions match TRBD1. CDR1 and CDR2 (germline): MGHRA, YSYEKL. The length of the CDR3 is 13 residues. Trimming at V came to 4 bases and at J to 7 bases, leaving 7 bases not matched to a gene. The CDR3 protein is CASSRGTEREQYF. The CDR3 nucleotides read TGCGCCAGCAGCCGAGGGACAGAGAGAGAGCAGTACTTC.

The J gene is TRBJ2-7, the V gene TRBV19; TRBD1 matches at 7 bases. V trimming: 2 bases; J trimming: 3 bases; junction bases outside the gene matches: 4. This CDR3 spans 14 amino acids. In germline, CDR1 is LNHDA, CDR2 SQIVND (reference sequence). The CDR3 DNA reads TGTGCCAGTAGTATACGGGACAGAGACTACGAGCAGTACTTC. Amino acid sequence: CASSIRDRDYEQYF.

This clone was counted a single time. The chain links TRBV7-6 to TRBJ2-6; no definite D call. The CDR3 spans 17 residues. Germline V lookup: CDR1 SGHVS, CDR2 FNYEAQ. The V end lost 0 bases, the J end lost 4 bases, and 13 bases lay between the germline ends. CDR3 amino acids: CASSLASHFSGANVLTF. The CDR3 DNA is TGTGCCAGCAGCTTAGCAAGCCACTTCTCCGGGGCCAACGTCCTGACTTTC.

V and J are TRBV5-6 and TRBJ1-2, with a possible D match to TRBD1 (5 bases). With 4 bases removed from V and 5 bases from J, the gap between germline ends came to 15 bases. The germline CDR1 and CDR2 sequences are SGHDT and YYEEEE. This CDR3 is built from 14 residues. CDR3 region: CASSIQGKGYGYTF. DNA of the CDR3: TGTGCCAGCAGCATCCAAGGCAAGGGGTATGGCTACACCTTC.

The sample holds a few counts of this clone. The CDR3: CASSPREAQVFYEQYF. In DNA form, the CDR3 reads TGTGCCAGCTCACCACGGGAGGCCCAAGTGTTCTACGAGCAGTACTTC. The genes are TRBV18 and TRBJ2-7, with a tentative D call TRBD2 (6 bases). V lost 1 base, J lost 3 bases, and 16 bases lay in between. The CDR3 spans 16 residues. Germline CDR1 is KGHSH and CDR2 is LQKENI. The full variable domain, with the rest looked up from reference TRBV18 and TRBJ2-7, is NAGVMQNPRHLVRRRGQEARLRCSPMKGHSHVYWYRQLPEEGLKFMVYLQKENIIDESGMPKERFSAEFPKEGPSILRIQQVVRGDSAAYFCASSPREAQVFYEQYFGPGTRLTVT.

Only a few counts were recorded for this clone. The CDR3 sequence: CASSYWGGQPQHF. Written as DNA, the CDR3 is TGTGCCAGCAGTTACTGGGGGGGCCAGCCCCAGCATTTT. This chain uses TRBV6-5 with TRBJ1-5; D perhaps matches TRBD1 (6 bases). Trimming took off 1 base at V and 7 bases at J, with 8 bases between the two ends. The CDR3 contains 13 residues. CDR1 MNHEY and CDR2 SVGAGI come from the germline V gene.

J is TRBJ2-7 and V is TRBV7-9; the match to TRBD1 covers 8 bases. This CDR3 is built from 15 residues. In germline, CDR1 is SEHNR, CDR2 FQNEAQ (reference sequence). Trimming took 5 bases from V and 3 from J; bases not matched to a gene: 9. CDR3 sequence (DNA): TGTGCCAGCAGCCCCCCGGGGACAGGTGTCTACGAGCAGTACTTC. Translated: CASSPPGTGVYEQYF.

The chain is built from TRBV13 and TRBJ1-1, with 7 bases aligning to TRBD1. Germline V CDR1 and CDR2: PRHDT, FYEKMQ (reference sequence). Trimming removed 4 bases from V and 1 base from J; junction bases left unmatched: 3. The CDR3 spans 14 residues. The CDR3, as DNA: TGTGCCAGCAGCTACCGACAGGGGAACACTGAAGCTTTCTTT. Translated, it gives CASSYRQGNTEAFF.

This chain uses TRBV29-1 with TRBJ2-7, with D possibly matching TRBD2 (5 bases). This CDR3 has 14 amino acids. V dropped 0 bases and J dropped 2 bases, with 11 bases sitting between them. Germline V CDR1 and CDR2: SQVTM, ANQGSEA. CDR3 loop: CSVEDRGIPYEQYF. The CDR3 DNA reads TGCAGCGTTGAAGATCGAGGGATACCCTACGAGCAGTACTTC.

This sequence joins TRBV11-2 and TRBJ1-2; weak D call: TRBD1 (5 bases). Trimming left V 4 bases short and J 5 bases short, with 14 bases between. CDR3 size: 14 residues. The V gene's germline CDR1 is SGHAT and CDR2 FQNNGV. CDR3 sequence reads: CASSWRQIPYGYTF. In DNA, the CDR3 is TGTGCCAGCAGCTGGCGACAGATACCTTATGGCTACACCTTC.

The chain combines TRBV29-1 with TRBJ2-7; weak D call: TRBD1 (5 bases). CDR1 and CDR2 from the germline V gene are SQVTM and ANQGSEA. V gave up 5 bases and J gave up 5 bases, with 7 bases separating them. The CDR3 loop spans 10 amino acids. CDR3 nucleotide sequence: TGCAGCGTTATCAGGGACGAGCAGTACTTC. This encodes CSVIRDEQYF.

The rearrangement uses TRBV5-6 and TRBJ1-5; D is perhaps TRBD1 (5 bases). The CDR3 extends over 14 amino acids. Germline CDR1 SGHDT, CDR2 YYEEEE. V lost 2 bases and J lost 5, with 11 bases in between. CDR3 nucleotide sequence: TGTGCCAGCAGCTTTGGGGGGTCTTATCAGCCCCAGCATTTT. Residues: CASSFGGSYQPQHF.

The rearrangement joins TRBV9 to TRBJ2-5; 12 bases fit TRBD2. The CDR3 loop spans 16 amino acids. J was trimmed by 4 bases and V by 0 bases; bases with no gene match: 4. Germline-derived CDR1 and CDR2 are SGDLS and YYNGEE. CDR3 loop: CASSVGTSGIGETQYF. The CDR3 DNA reads TGTGCCAGCAGCGTAGGGACTAGCGGGATCGGAGAGACCCAGTACTTC.

The chain uses TRBV5-6 and TRBJ2-7; D may be TRBD2 (5 bases). Germline V lookup: CDR1 SGHDT, CDR2 YYEEEE. CDR3 size: 14 residues. V was pared by 0 bases and J by 2 bases, with 9 bases between. This CDR3 reads CASSLESSPYEQYF. CDR3 bases: TGTGCCAGCAGCTTGGAATCTAGCCCCTACGAGCAGTACTTC.

The rearrangement links TRBV28 to TRBJ1-5; D gene uncertain. Looked up from germline, CDR1 is MDHEN and CDR2 is SYDVKM. The CDR3 length is 15 residues. V lost 6 bases and J lost 1, with 13 bases in between. The CDR3 DNA is TGTGCCAGCAGCGGCCTCGGGGAGAGCAATCAGCCCCAGCATTTT. Encoded protein: CASSGLGESNQPQHF.

The chain recombines TRBV7-8 with TRBJ1-2; the D gene is possibly TRBD1 (6 bases). Germline CDR1 is SGHVS and CDR2 is FQNEAQ. The CDR3 spans 16 residues. V lost 0 bases and J lost 4, with 15 bases in between. CDR3 in amino acids: CASSLARTGPSYGYTF. CDR3 DNA sequence: TGTGCCAGCAGCTTAGCGCGAACAGGGCCTTCCTATGGCTACACCTTC.

This clone occurred a few times. The chain couples TRBV5-6 to TRBJ1-2, with D tentatively TRBD1 (6 bases). Trimming cost V 2 bases and J 4 bases, with 6 bases left between them. This CDR3 region has 12 residues. CDR1 SGHDT and CDR2 YYEEEE come from the germline V gene. The CDR3 spells CASSLGGYGYTF. The CDR3 bases are TGTGCCAGCAGCTTAGGGGGCTATGGCTACACCTTC. The variable domain in full, completed from reference TRBV5-6 and TRBJ1-2, reads DAGVTQSPTHLIKTRGQQVTLRCSPKSGHDTVSWYQQALGQGPQFIFQYYEEEERQRGNFPDRFSGHQFPNYSSELNVNALLLGDSALYLCASSLGGYGYTFGSGTRLTVV.

The chain couples TRBV14 to TRBJ1-2; no clear D. CDR1 is SGHDN and CDR2 is FVKESK in the germline V gene. CDR3 length: 15 amino acids. Trimming cost V 4 bases and J 3 bases, with 15 bases left between them. The CDR3 loop is CASSPSQQIDYGYTF. The CDR3 nucleotides read TGTGCCAGCAGCCCATCACAACAGATAGACTATGGCTACACCTTC.

The chain is built from TRBV7-9 and TRBJ1-4, with 7 nucleotides matching TRBD1. Germline CDR1 SEHNR, CDR2 FQNEAQ (reference sequence). CDR3 size: 16 residues. J gave up 0 bases and V 5 bases, and 6 bases lay outside the gene matches. CDR3 residues: CASSRTGDTTNEKLFF. DNA for the CDR3: TGTGCCAGCAGCCGAACAGGGGACACAACTAATGAAAAACTGTTTTTT. Full variable domain (outside the CDR3, taken from reference TRBV7-9 and TRBJ1-4): DTGVSQNPRHKITKRGQNVTFRCDPISEHNRLYWYRQTLGQGPEFLTYFQNEAQLEKSRLLSDRFSAERPKGSFSTLEIQRTEQGDSAMYLCASSRTGDTTNEKLFFGSGTQLSVL.

The chain joins TRBV7-9 to TRBJ2-7, with 8 bases identical to TRBD2. V shed 4 bases and J 3 bases; nucleotides not matched to a gene: 11. Looked up from germline, CDR1 is SEHNR and CDR2 is FQNEAQ (reference sequence). This CDR3 contains 16 residues. The CDR3 DNA sequence: TGTGCCAGCAGCTCGCCACCGGGACTAGGCTTCTACGAGCAGTACTTC. This translates into CASSSPPGLGFYEQYF. The full variable domain, completed using reference TRBV7-9 and TRBJ2-7, is DTGVSQNPRHKITKRGQNVTFRCDPISEHNRLYWYRQTLGQGPEFLTYFQNEAQLEKSRLLSDRFSAERPKGSFSTLEIQRTEQGDSAMYLCASSSPPGLGFYEQYFGPGTRLTVT.

The chain has TRBV6-1 and TRBJ1-5; 7 positions agree with TRBD1. V shed 1 base, J shed 5 bases, and the junction held 11 bases outside the gene matches. In germline, CDR1 is MNHNS, CDR2 SASEGT. The CDR3 runs to 17 residues. The CDR3: CASSEVSDRVTDQPQHF. Here the CDR3 DNA reads TGTGCCAGCAGTGAAGTTTCTGACAGGGTTACCGATCAGCCCCAGCATTTT.

The rearrangement links TRBV19 to TRBJ1-1, with D maybe TRBD1 (5 bases). Germline V lookup: CDR1 LNHDA, CDR2 SQIVND (reference sequence). Trimming shortened V by 2 bases and J by 3 bases, and 13 bases separated the two germline ends. CDR3 length: 15 residues. The chain's CDR3 is CASSIPPQGDTEAFF. CDR3 nucleotides: TGTGCCAGTAGTATACCCCCTCAGGGTGACACTGAAGCTTTCTTT.

The chain combines TRBV27 with TRBJ1-2; D gene unclear. V shed 3 bases and J shed 1 base, with 6 bases lying between them. Germline V gene data show CDR1 as MNHEY and CDR2 as SMNVEV (reference sequence). This CDR3 spans 13 amino acids. This CDR3 is CASSLADNYGYTF. CDR3 nucleotides: TGTGCCAGCAGTTTGGCAGATAACTATGGCTACACCTTC.